The TCR beta chain described here comes from a study of chemoradiotherapy in HPV16-positive cancers. Study results and limitations: Functional assays defining HPV-specific T cells used only a couple of HPV16-positive patients.

Details on this clone: Its antigen is unidentified.

The V end was cut by 4 bases, the J end by 1 base, with 7 bases between. Germline loops: CDR1 MNHNY, CDR2 SVGAGI (reference sequence). This CDR3 spans 13 amino acids. Repertoires were generated with immunoSEQ multiplex PCR, while TCRdb's copy carries only in-frame clones and drops some. The sample lists some 25,000 clones, around 94% seen once, with 2.7% in the top ten. This chain connects TRBV6-6 to TRBJ1-1; D gene unclear. Sampling was conducted from a patient who underwent chemoradiotherapy. This receptor was obtained from a human donor with HPV-associated anogenital cancer. The CDR3 here is CASSSVENTEAFF. CDR3 nucleotides: TGTGCCAGCAGTTCCGTGGAGAACACTGAAGCTTTCTTT.